These 15 T cell receptor beta chains were sequenced from one sample in a study of blood T cell repertoires in COVID-19. The repertoire was sequenced with immunoSEQ multiplex PCR; TCRdb's copy has only in-frame clones and lacks some. The table includes about 230,000 clones, about 88% detected once. Material: peripheral blood. These receptors were obtained from a middle-aged man with acute or convalescent COVID-19.

A single count supports this clone. V is TRBV9 and J is TRBJ2-5; 7 bases match TRBD1. Germline V lookup: CDR1 SGDLS, CDR2 YYNGEE. The CDR3 loop spans 14 amino acids. J gave up 2 bases and V 3 bases, and 4 bases lay outside the gene matches. Here the CDR3 reads CASSGQGLQETQYF. CDR3 nucleotides: TGTGCCAGCAGCGGACAGGGTCTACAAGAGACCCAGTACTTC.

The chain couples TRBV7-2 to TRBJ2-3, with 7 bases identical to TRBD2. CDR1 and CDR2 from the germline V gene are SGHTA and FQGNSA. The CDR3 is made up of 15 amino acids. J lost 2 bases, V lost 5 bases, and 7 bases had no gene match. CDR3: CASSRTGTNTDTQYF. As DNA, the CDR3 is TGTGCCAGCAGCAGAACCGGGACTAACACAGATACGCAGTATTTT.

This chain uses TRBV30 with TRBJ1-1; no firm D call. The CDR3 totals 13 residues. V was trimmed by 1 base and J by 4 bases, leaving 10 bases between them. Germline assignment: CDR1 GTSNPN and CDR2 SVGIG (reference sequence). This chain's CDR3 is CAWSADRSTEAFF. The CDR3 DNA reads TGTGCCTGGAGTGCGGATAGGAGCACTGAAGCTTTCTTT. The variable domain in full, completed from reference TRBV30 and TRBJ1-1, reads SQTIHQWPATLVQPVGSPLSLECTVEGTSNPNLYWYRQAAGRGLQLLFYSVGIGQISSEVPQNLSASRPQDRQFILSSKKLLLSDSGFYLCAWSADRSTEAFFGQGTRLTVV.

The chain recombines TRBV28 with TRBJ1-6, with 7 bases that match TRBD1. CDR3 size: 15 residues. CDR1 and CDR2 from the germline V gene are MDHEN and SYDVKM. J lost 10 bases, V lost 4 bases, and 10 bases had no gene match. The CDR3 protein is CASSSRFTGASPLHF. Written as DNA, the CDR3 is TGTGCCAGCAGTTCACGGTTCACAGGGGCCTCACCCCTCCACTTT.

This rearrangement joins TRBV7-7 to TRBJ2-5; possibly TRBD2 for D (7 bases). This CDR3 contains 15 residues. Trimming stripped 1 base from V and 5 bases from J, with 14 bases between. CDR1 SSHAT and CDR2 FNYEAQ come from the germline V gene (reference sequence). DNA of the CDR3: TGTGCCAGCAGCTTAGGCCGGGGGGCCAGTGAGACCCAGTACTTC. This encodes CASSLGRGASETQYF. The full variable domain, in which reference TRBV7-7 and TRBJ2-5 provide the parts outside the CDR3, is GAGVSQSPRYKVTKRGQDVTLRCDPISSHATLYWYQQALGQGPEFLTYFNYEAQPDKSGLPSDRFSAERPEGSISTLTIQRTEQRDSAMYRCASSLGRGASETQYFGPGTRLLVL.

V is TRBV15 and J is TRBJ1-2; 9 bases line up with TRBD1. The germline gives CDR1 LNHNV, CDR2 YYDKDF (reference sequence). The CDR3 runs 13 residues. Trimming at V came to 1 base and at J to 8 bases, leaving 2 bases not matched to a gene. As DNA, the CDR3 is TGTGCCACCAGCAGAGGACAGGGGGAGGGCTACACCTTC. It is translated as CATSRGQGEGYTF.

V gene TRBV11-2 combines with J gene TRBJ1-2; D is uncertain. Germline CDR1 and CDR2: SGHAT and FQNNGV. The CDR3 sequence is 18 residues long. Trimming took 5 bases from V and 5 from J, leaving 27 bases between them. CDR3 residues: CASSAIYQTASAEYGYTF. The CDR3 DNA reads as TGTGCCAGCAGCGCTATATATCAAACAGCCTCCGCCGAGTATGGCTACACCTTC.

This sequence joins TRBV7-8 and TRBJ2-3; 15 bases agree with TRBD2. Trimming cost V 2 bases and J 4 bases; bases outside gene matches: 1. Germline V lookup: CDR1 SGHVS, CDR2 FQNEAQ. The CDR3 totals 16 residues. In DNA form, the CDR3 reads TGTGCCAGCAGCTTAAGGACTAGCGGGGGGGCAGATACGCAGTATTTT. Translation: CASSLRTSGGADTQYF.

The chain links TRBV7-2 to TRBJ2-1, with D perhaps TRBD2 (6 bases). The V gene's germline CDR1 is SGHTA and CDR2 FQGNSA. This CDR3 is 16 amino acids long. V was trimmed by 1 base and J by 4 bases, leaving 14 bases between them. CDR3 in DNA: TGTGCCAGCAGCTTAGGGGGGGTGCCTAGTTACAATGAGCAGTTCTTC. Translating gives CASSLGGVPSYNEQFF.

With regard to this clone: The same CDR3 arises from other DNA sequences in this sample as well. This chain joins TRBV7-6 and TRBJ2-2; D not resolved. The CDR3 runs to 16 residues. V was clipped by 9 bases and J by 5 bases, with 22 bases between them. Germline CDR1 reads SGHVS; CDR2 reads FNYEAQ. The CDR3 protein is CASSLSTQRTTGELFF. The CDR3 DNA follows: TGTGCCAGTAGCCTAAGTACCCAGCGCACTACCGGGGAGCTGTTTTTT.

The CDR3 DNA follows: TGTGCCAGCAGCGGCGACAGGGGGAATTCACCCCTCCACTTT. Translating it yields CASSGDRGNSPLHF. V is TRBV5-5 and J is TRBJ1-6; 9 bases agree with TRBD1. V shed 4 bases and J 7 bases; nucleotides not matched to a gene: 3. In germline, CDR1 is SGHKS, CDR2 YYEKEE (reference sequence). This CDR3 is 14 amino acids long.

This chain connects TRBV7-9 to TRBJ2-5, with 11 bases that match TRBD2. The CDR3 covers 17 residues. Germline V CDR1 and CDR2: SEHNR, FQNEAQ (reference sequence). Trimming at V came to 5 bases and at J to 2 bases, leaving 10 bases not matched to a gene. The CDR3 here is CASSGTSGGLPQETQYF. In DNA, the CDR3 is TGTGCCAGCAGCGGTACTAGCGGGGGACTACCTCAAGAGACCCAGTACTTC.

This clone was seen only a few times. The V and J genes are TRBV6-4 and TRBJ2-5; no reliable D call. CDR3 length: 16 amino acids. Germline V lookup: CDR1 MRHNA, CDR2 SNTAGT. Trimming took off 3 bases at V and 5 bases at J, with 19 bases between the two ends. CDR3 amino acids: CASSERPDSLRETQYF. The CDR3 nucleotides read TGTGCCAGCAGTGAAAGGCCCGATAGCCTCCGGGAGACCCAGTACTTC.

The rearrangement uses TRBV6-6 and TRBJ2-3; 8 nucleotides agree with TRBD2. The CDR3 extends over 16 amino acids. Trimming cost V 6 bases and J 1 base; bases outside gene matches: 9. Germline CDR1 MNHNY, CDR2 SVGAGI (reference sequence). CDR3 sequence reads: CASSPLAGGRTDTQYF. In DNA form, the CDR3 reads TGTGCCAGCAGCCCCCTGGCGGGGGGTCGCACAGATACGCAGTATTTT.

This sequence joins TRBV4-2 and TRBJ1-2; 9 bases fit TRBD1. V trimming: 0 bases; J trimming: 1 base; junction bases outside the gene matches: 0. The germline CDR1 and CDR2 sequences are LGHNA and YNFKEQ. CDR3 length: 15 amino acids. CDR3 DNA: TGTGCCAGCAGCCAAGAGACAGGGGGTAACTATGGCTACACCTTC. Protein product: CASSQETGGNYGYTF.